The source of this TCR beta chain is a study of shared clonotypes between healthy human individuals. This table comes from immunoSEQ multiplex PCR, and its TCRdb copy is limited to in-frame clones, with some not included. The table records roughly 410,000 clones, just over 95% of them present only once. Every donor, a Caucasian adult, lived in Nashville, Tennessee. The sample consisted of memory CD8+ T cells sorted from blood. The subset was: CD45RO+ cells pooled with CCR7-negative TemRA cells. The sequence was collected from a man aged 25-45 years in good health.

Here the CDR3 DNA reads TGTGCCAGCAGTTCCGGGACAGTCAGCCTCCAGGAGACCCAGTACTTC. This gives the protein CASSSGTVSLQETQYF. The rearrangement uses TRBV6-5 and TRBJ2-5; the match to TRBD1 covers 7 bases. V trimming: 4 bases; J trimming: 5 bases; junction bases outside the gene matches: 13. Germline V gene data show CDR1 as MNHEY and CDR2 as SVGAGI. This CDR3 spans 16 amino acids.